Following are 2 T cell receptor beta chains from one sample sequenced in a study of blood T cell repertoires in COVID-19. Generated by immunoSEQ multiplex PCR, the TCRdb table keeps only in-frame clones and is missing some. The sample yields some 100,000 clones, 89% seen once. Sequencing was done on a sample of peripheral blood. Source of these receptors: an elderly woman with active COVID-19.

V gene TRBV6-2 or TRBV6-3 combines with J gene TRBJ2-1; 11 positions agree with TRBD2. Germline CDR1 MNHEY, CDR2 SVGEGT. J gave up 6 bases and V 6 bases, and 13 bases lay outside the gene matches. The CDR3 consists of 17 residues. The CDR3: CASSPPPLAGAANEQFF. The DNA of the CDR3 is TGTGCCAGCAGCCCACCTCCACTAGCGGGAGCTGCCAATGAGCAGTTCTTC.

This sequence joins TRBV7-2 and TRBJ2-3, with D possibly being TRBD1 (6 bases). Germline V gives CDR1 SGHTA, CDR2 FQGNSA. This CDR3 is built from 16 residues. V dropped 5 bases and J dropped 0 bases, with 15 bases sitting between them. The CDR3 region is CASSRRQVLSTDTQYF. Written as DNA, the CDR3 is TGTGCCAGCAGCCGCAGACAGGTTTTGAGCACAGATACGCAGTATTTT. Drawing the rest from reference TRBV7-2 and TRBJ2-3, the complete variable domain is GAGVSQSPSNKVTEKGKDVELRCDPISGHTALYWYRQSLGQGLEFLIYFQGNSAPDKSGLPSDRFSAERTGGSVSTLTIQRTQQEDSAVYLCASSRRQVLSTDTQYFGPGTRLTVL.